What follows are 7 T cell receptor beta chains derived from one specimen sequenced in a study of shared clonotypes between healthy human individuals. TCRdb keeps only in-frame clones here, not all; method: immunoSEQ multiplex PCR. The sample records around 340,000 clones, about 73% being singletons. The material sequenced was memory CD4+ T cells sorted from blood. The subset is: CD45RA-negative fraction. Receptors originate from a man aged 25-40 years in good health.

The CDR3 region is CASSQEGREGLYNEQFF. In nucleotides, the CDR3 is TGCGCCAGCAGCCAAGAGGGGCGGGAGGGCCTATACAATGAGCAGTTCTTC. The V call is TRBV4-1, the J call TRBJ2-1; TRBD2 aligns across 9 bases. CDR1 and CDR2 (germline): MGHRA, YSYEKL. The CDR3 has 17 amino acids. The V and J ends lost 0 bases and 4 bases, in that order; junction bases with no gene match: 7.

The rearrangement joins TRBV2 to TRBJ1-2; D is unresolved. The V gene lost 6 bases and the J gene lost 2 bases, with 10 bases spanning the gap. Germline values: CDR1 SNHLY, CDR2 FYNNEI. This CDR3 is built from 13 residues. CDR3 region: CASRSDGNYGYTF. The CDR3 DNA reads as TGTGCCAGCAGAAGTGACGGGAACTATGGCTACACCTTC.

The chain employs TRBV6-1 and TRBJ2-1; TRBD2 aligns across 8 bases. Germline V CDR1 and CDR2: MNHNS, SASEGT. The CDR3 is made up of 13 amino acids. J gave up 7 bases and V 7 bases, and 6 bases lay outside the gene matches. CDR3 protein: CASISGSGNEQFF. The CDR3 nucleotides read TGTGCCAGCATAAGCGGGAGTGGTAATGAGCAGTTCTTC.

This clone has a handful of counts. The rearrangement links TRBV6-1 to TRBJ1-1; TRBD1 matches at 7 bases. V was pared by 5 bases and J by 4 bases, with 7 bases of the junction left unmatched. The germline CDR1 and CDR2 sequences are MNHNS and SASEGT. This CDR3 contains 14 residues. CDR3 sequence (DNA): TGTGCCAGCAGTAACGCAGGGGGTCGCACTGAAGCTTTCTTT. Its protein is CASSNAGGRTEAFF.

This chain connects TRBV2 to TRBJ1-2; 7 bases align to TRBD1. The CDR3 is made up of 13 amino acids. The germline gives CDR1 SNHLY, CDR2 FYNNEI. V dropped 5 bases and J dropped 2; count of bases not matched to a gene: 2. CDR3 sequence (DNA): TGTGCCAGCAGTACAGGGGTAAACTATGGCTACACCTTC. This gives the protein CASSTGVNYGYTF.

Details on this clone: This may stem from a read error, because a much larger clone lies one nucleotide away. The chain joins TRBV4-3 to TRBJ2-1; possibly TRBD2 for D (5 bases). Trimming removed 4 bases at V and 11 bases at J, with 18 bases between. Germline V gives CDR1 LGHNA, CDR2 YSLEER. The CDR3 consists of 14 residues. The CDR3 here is CASSPQEVSNKQFF. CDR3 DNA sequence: TGCGCCAGCAGCCCCCAGGAGGTTTCGAATAAGCAGTTCTTC.

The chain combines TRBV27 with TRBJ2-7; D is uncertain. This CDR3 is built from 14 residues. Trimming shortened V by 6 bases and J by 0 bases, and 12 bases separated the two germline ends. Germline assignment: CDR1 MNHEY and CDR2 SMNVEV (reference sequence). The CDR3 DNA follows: TGTGCCAGCAGAGAGACAACGTTCTCCTACGAGCAGTACTTC. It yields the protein CASRETTFSYEQYF.